This T cell receptor (beta chain) was identified during a study of T cells in Graves' hyperthyroidism and ophthalmopathy. Study conclusions and caveats: Blood shared most expanded thyroid clonotypes above 0.001.

Hyperthyroidism of Graves' type that showed no ophthalmopathy progression within 18 months was stable. Thyroid ultrasound, orbital computed tomography, clinical symptoms, and serum thyroxine and TRAb underpinned diagnoses. Remarks on this clonotype: The antigen is undetermined.

The CDR3 is 14 amino acids. The V gene lost 7 bases and the J gene lost 2 bases, with 14 bases spanning the gap. In germline, CDR1 is SNHLY, CDR2 FYNNEI. Amplification of TCR beta CDR3 regions used RNA as the template. RT-PCR in the first round (using the HTBI primer set) targeted the TCR CDR3. TCRdb recomputed calls from the multiplex PCR reads with MiXCR, one row per CDR3 protein. The sample contains about 760,000 distinct CDR3 sequences, under 45% of which appear only once. The clonotype comes from a woman aged 40 to 49 with Graves' hyperthyroidism. The chain uses TRBV2 and TRBJ1-1; tentatively, D is TRBD1 (6 bases). Material: blood. This CDR3 is CASTTTGFNTEAFF. CDR3 sequence (DNA): TGTGCCAGCACTACCACAGGGTTCAACACTGAAGCTTTCTTT.